The rows below give T cell receptor beta chains drawn from one sample of a study of tissue T cells after allogeneic stem cell transplantation. The assay was immunoSEQ multiplex PCR, and TCRdb's table has in-frame clones only and misses some. The data contain approximately 45,000 clones, roughly 92% of them singletons. The sequencing here drew on blood, taken before transplantation. These receptor sequences come from a woman aged 40 to 75 who later had graft-versus-host disease after an allogeneic stem cell transplant. CDR3s include the opening cysteine and the closing phenylalanine or tryptophan. Each record gives: V gene, clone size, D gene, J gene, CDR3 DNA, CDR3 protein. The D gene is left open where the match is weak. Size is stated for part of the rows, as once, few or many counts, or as a class when the clone is expanded.

v_gene: TRBV4-1; abundance: -; d_gene: -; j_gene: TRBJ1-3; CDR3nt: TGCGCCAGCAGCCAAGAGGCCAGGGAAGGTGGAAACACCATATATTTT; CDR3aa: CASSQEAREGGNTIYF
v_gene: TRBV6-5; abundance: -; d_gene: TRBD2; j_gene: TRBJ2-6; CDR3nt: TGTGCCAGCCACCGCGGGGGAACTGGGGCCAACGTCCTGACTTTC; CDR3aa: CASHRGGTGANVLTF
v_gene: TRBV7-9; abundance: -; d_gene: -; j_gene: TRBJ2-7; CDR3nt: TGTGCCAGCAGCTTAGGGTGGGGCTACGAGCAGTACTTC; CDR3aa: CASSLGWGYEQYF
v_gene: TRBV5-6; abundance: few; d_gene: -; j_gene: TRBJ1-1; CDR3nt: TGTGCCAGCAGCTTACGGGACTCAGCCCTGAGGGGCACTGAAGCTTTCTTT; CDR3aa: CASSLRDSALRGTEAFF
v_gene: TRBV10-3; abundance: -; d_gene: -; j_gene: TRBJ2-1; CDR3nt: TGTGCCATCAGTGAGCCGGGACTCCAGCAGGATGAGCAGTTCTTC; CDR3aa: CAISEPGLQQDEQFF
v_gene: TRBV24-1; abundance: -; d_gene: TRBD2; j_gene: TRBJ2-1; CDR3nt: TGTGCCACCAGTGATTTGAACCGGGAGGGCCGCGATGAGCAGTTCTTC; CDR3aa: CATSDLNREGRDEQFF
v_gene: TRBV30; abundance: once; d_gene: -; j_gene: TRBJ2-2; CDR3nt: TGTGCCTGGAGTGCCTCAGGGGGGTCGCGGCCTTTCTCGGCCGGGGAGCTGTTTTTT; CDR3aa: CAWSASGGSRPFSAGELFF
v_gene: TRBV7-2; abundance: -; d_gene: TRBD1; j_gene: TRBJ2-1; CDR3nt: TGTGCCAGCAAAGACAGGGTTGGCAATGAGCAGTTCTTC; CDR3aa: CASKDRVGNEQFF
v_gene: TRBV15; abundance: once; d_gene: TRBD2; j_gene: TRBJ2-3; CDR3nt: TGTGCCACCAGCAGAGGTTTGGCTAGCGGGAGGACAGATACGCAGTATTTT; CDR3aa: CATSRGLASGRTDTQYF
v_gene: TRBV5-6; abundance: -; d_gene: -; j_gene: TRBJ1-2; CDR3nt: TGTGCCAGCAGCCGGGGGACACCGGGGTATGGCTACACCTTC; CDR3aa: CASSRGTPGYGYTF
v_gene: TRBV7-6; abundance: -; d_gene: TRBD2; j_gene: TRBJ2-1; CDR3nt: TGTGCCAGCAGCTTAGCGACTAGCGGGGCTACTTACAATGAGCAGTTCTTC; CDR3aa: CASSLATSGATYNEQFF
v_gene: TRBV11-3; abundance: -; d_gene: -; j_gene: TRBJ2-1; CDR3nt: TGTGCCAGCAGCTTACACGGGAATGAGCAGTTCTTC; CDR3aa: CASSLHGNEQFF
v_gene: TRBV5-1; abundance: -; d_gene: -; j_gene: TRBJ1-4; CDR3nt: TGCGCCAGCAGCCAAGGACAGAACTATGAAAAACTGTTTTTT; CDR3aa: CASSQGQNYEKLFF
v_gene: TRBV19; abundance: -; d_gene: TRBD2; j_gene: TRBJ2-1; CDR3nt: TGTGCCAGTAGCCAAGGGACTAGCAGCTACAATGAGCAGTTCTTC; CDR3aa: CASSQGTSSYNEQFF
v_gene: TRBV7-9; abundance: -; d_gene: -; j_gene: TRBJ1-3; CDR3nt: TGTGCCAGCAGCCCCCCCCCGGGAAACACCATATATTTT; CDR3aa: CASSPPPGNTIYF
v_gene: TRBV7-9; abundance: -; d_gene: TRBD2; j_gene: TRBJ2-7; CDR3nt: TGTGCCAGCACTTCGATAGCGGGAGCGGGTTACGAGCAGTACTTC; CDR3aa: CASTSIAGAGYEQYF